The source of this T cell receptor (beta chain) is a study of shared clonotypes between healthy human individuals. General observations from the study: Sampling covered nothing but blood. Tissue TCR repertoires likely differ from those found in blood.

Notes on this clone: Antigen specificity is unknown.

All donors qualified as healthy HIV-negative adults and had experienced no recent acute infections or vaccinations. It was into CD45RA+ naive and CD45RA-negative memory subsets that the CD4+ cells were split. In the authors' workflow: Without quality scores, immunoSEQ junctional reads could not be filtered like full-length reads. The assay was immunoSEQ multiplex PCR, and TCRdb's table has in-frame clones only and misses some. V and J calls and clone size are copied from that table; D and trimming were computed from the DNA. Of some 300,000 clones listed, 70% to 75% are singletons. The V gene end was trimmed by 4 bases and the J gene end by 2 bases; junction bases not matched to a gene: 14. CDR3 length: 18 residues. Germline lookup yields CDR1 SEHNR and CDR2 FQNEAQ (reference sequence).

The sequence came from a man aged 25 to 45 in good health. This sequence joins TRBV7-9 and TRBJ2-7; 10 bases line up with TRBD2. Material for sequencing was memory CD4+ T cells sorted from blood. Subset: CD45RA-negative fraction. CDR3 sequence (DNA): TGTGCCAGCAGCTACGACAGCGGGAGGGCGGTACAAACCTACGAGCAGTACTTC. The encoded protein is CASSYDSGRAVQTYEQYF.